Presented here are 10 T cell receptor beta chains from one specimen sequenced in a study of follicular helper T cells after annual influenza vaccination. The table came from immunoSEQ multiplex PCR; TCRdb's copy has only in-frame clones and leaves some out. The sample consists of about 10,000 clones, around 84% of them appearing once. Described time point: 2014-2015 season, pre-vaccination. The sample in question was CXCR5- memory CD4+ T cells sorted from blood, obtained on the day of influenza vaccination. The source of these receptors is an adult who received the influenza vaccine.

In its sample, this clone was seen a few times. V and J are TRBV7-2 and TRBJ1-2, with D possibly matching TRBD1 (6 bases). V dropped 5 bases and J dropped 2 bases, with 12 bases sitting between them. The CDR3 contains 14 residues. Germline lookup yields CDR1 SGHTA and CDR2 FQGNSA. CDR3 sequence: CASSPGEINYGYTF. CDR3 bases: TGTGCCAGCAGCCCAGGGGAGATAAACTATGGCTACACCTTC.

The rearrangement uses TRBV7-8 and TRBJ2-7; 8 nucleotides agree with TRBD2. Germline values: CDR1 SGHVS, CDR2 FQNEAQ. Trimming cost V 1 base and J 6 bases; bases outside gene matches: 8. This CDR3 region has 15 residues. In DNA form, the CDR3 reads TGTGCCAGCAGCTTAGGGCGGGGGGCGACCACCGAGCAGTACTTC. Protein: CASSLGRGATTEQYF.

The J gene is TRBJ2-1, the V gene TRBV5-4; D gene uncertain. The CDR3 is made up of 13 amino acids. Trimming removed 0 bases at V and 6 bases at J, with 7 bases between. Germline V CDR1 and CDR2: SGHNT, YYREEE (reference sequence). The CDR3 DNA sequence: TGTGCCAGCAGCTTGGGGCCCCTCAATGAGCAGTTCTTC. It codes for CASSLGPLNEQFF. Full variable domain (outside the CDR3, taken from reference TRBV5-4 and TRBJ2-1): ETGVTQSPTHLIKTRGQQVTLRCSSQSGHNTVSWYQQALGQGPQFIFQYYREEENGRGNFPPRFSGLQFPNYSSELNVNALELDDSALYLCASSLGPLNEQFFGPGTRLTVL.

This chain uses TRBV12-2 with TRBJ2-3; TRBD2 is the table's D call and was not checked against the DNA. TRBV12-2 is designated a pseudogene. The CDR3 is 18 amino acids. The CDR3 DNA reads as TGTGCAAGTCGGACAGTAGGCGGAAGCGGGGTGGGCACAGATACGCAGTATTTT. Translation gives CASRTVGGSGVGTDTQYF.

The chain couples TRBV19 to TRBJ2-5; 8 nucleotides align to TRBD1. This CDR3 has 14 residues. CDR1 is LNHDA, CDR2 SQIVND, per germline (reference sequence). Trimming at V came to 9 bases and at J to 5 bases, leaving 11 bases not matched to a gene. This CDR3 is CASSLQGAGETQYF. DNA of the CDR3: TGTGCCAGCTCCCTCCAGGGGGCTGGGGAGACCCAGTACTTC. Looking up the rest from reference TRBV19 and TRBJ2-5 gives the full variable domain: DGGITQSPKYLFRKEGQNVTLSCEQNLNHDAMYWYRQDPGQGLRLIYYSQIVNDFQKGDIAEGYSVSREKKESFPLTVTSAQKNPTAFYLCASSLQGAGETQYFGPGTRLLVL.

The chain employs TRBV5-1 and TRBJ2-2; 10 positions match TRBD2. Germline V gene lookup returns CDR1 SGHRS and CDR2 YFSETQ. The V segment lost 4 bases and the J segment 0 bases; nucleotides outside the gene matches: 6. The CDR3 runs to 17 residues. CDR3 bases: TGCGCCAGCAGCCCAACAGCGGGGGGGGCGAACACCGGGGAGCTGTTTTTT. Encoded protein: CASSPTAGGANTGELFF.

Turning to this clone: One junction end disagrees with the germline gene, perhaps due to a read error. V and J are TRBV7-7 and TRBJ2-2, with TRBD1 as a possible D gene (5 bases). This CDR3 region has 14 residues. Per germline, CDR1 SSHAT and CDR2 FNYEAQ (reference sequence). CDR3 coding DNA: TGTGCTAGCAGGGTTGGACAGAACACCGGGGAGCTGTTTTTT. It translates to CASRVGQNTGELFF.

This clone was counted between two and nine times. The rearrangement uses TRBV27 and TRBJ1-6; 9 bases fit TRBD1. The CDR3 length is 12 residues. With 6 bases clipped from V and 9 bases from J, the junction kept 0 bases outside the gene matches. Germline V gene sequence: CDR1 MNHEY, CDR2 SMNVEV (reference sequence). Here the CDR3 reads CASRDRGSPLHF. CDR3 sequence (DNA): TGTGCCAGCAGGGACAGGGGTTCACCCCTCCACTTT.

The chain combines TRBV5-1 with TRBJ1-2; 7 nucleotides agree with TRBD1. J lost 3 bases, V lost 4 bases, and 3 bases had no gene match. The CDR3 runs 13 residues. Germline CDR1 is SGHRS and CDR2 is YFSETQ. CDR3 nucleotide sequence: TGCGCCAGCAGCCTAGGACAGGACTATGGCTACACCTTC. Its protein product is CASSLGQDYGYTF.

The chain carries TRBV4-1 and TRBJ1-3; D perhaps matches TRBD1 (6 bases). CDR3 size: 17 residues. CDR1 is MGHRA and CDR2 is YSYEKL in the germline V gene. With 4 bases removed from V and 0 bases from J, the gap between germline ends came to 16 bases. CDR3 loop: CASSRGGLVLSGNTIYF. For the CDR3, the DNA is TGCGCCAGCAGCCGCGGGGGCCTCGTACTCTCTGGAAACACCATATATTTT.